A single sample is the source of the 26 T cell receptor beta chains below, sequenced in a study of neurological immune-mediated disorders (dated by TCRdb to between 2018 and 2021). Library prep was done by 5' RACE. Sequenced using an Illumina HiSeq 2500. TCRdb cleaned the public reads at Q25 with fastp, built clones with MiXCR and kept in-frame beta chains. Rows merge per CDR3 protein into single entries with the most common DNA and genes. The sample table contains roughly 65,000 distinct CDR3 sequences; only one count was recorded for roughly 4% of them. The top ten constitute 2.5% to 3% of the sample. The specimen was PBMCs. The receptors here all came from a man over 45 with multiple sclerosis.

The sample holds many counts of this clonotype. The chain recombines TRBV7-2 with TRBJ2-1; TRBD1 agrees at 9 bases. The junction had 11 bases not matched to a gene; V was cut back by 5 bases and J by 6 bases. Per the germline V gene, CDR1 is SGHTA and CDR2 is FQGNSA. The CDR3 extends over 16 amino acids. The CDR3 bases are TGTGCCAGCAGCGCCCCCGGGACAGGGATCGTCAATGAGCAGTTCTTC. Amino acids: CASSAPGTGIVNEQFF.

This clonotype was seen ten or more times. Here the CDR3 DNA reads TGTGCCAGCAGCCAGACAGGGGGCGCGAACACCGGGGAGCTGTTTTTT. It translates to CASSQTGGANTGELFF. This sequence joins TRBV14 and TRBJ2-2; 10 bases align to TRBD1. The CDR3 is 16 amino acids. Germline trimming cut 3 bases from V and 0 bases from J; bases unmatched to any gene: 1. Germline V gene lookup returns CDR1 SGHDN and CDR2 FVKESK.

At least ten counts were recorded for this clonotype. CDR3 in amino acids: CASSQEYRERQPQHF. As DNA, the CDR3 is TGTGCCAGCAGCCAAGAATACAGGGAGAGGCAGCCCCAGCATTTT. This rearrangement joins TRBV4-2 to TRBJ1-5, with D tentatively TRBD1 (6 bases). The germline CDR1 and CDR2 sequences are LGHNA and YNFKEQ. V was trimmed by 0 bases and J by 7 bases, leaving 13 bases between them. This CDR3 comprises 15 residues.

The rearrangement uses TRBV7-6 and TRBJ2-7, with D possibly matching TRBD1 (6 bases). Germline CDR1 reads SGHVS; CDR2 reads FNYEAQ. The germline V and J ends were trimmed by 2 bases and 2 bases, with 16 bases remaining between them. The CDR3 extends over 16 amino acids. CDR3 coding DNA: TGTGCCAGCAGCTTACAACGTGCAGGGGATCCCTACGAGCAGTACTTC. This codes for CASSLQRAGDPYEQYF.

This clonotype was picked up many times. One end of the junction varies from germline; a read error may be responsible. V and J are TRBV5-1 and TRBJ1-6; no definite D call. This CDR3 is 16 amino acids long. CDR1 and CDR2 from the germline V gene are SGHRS and YFSETQ. CDR3 sequence reads: CASRLDGESYNSPLHF. For the CDR3, the DNA is TGCGCCAGCAGATTGGACGGGGAGTCCTATAATTCACCCCTCCACTTT.

This clonotype was picked up many times. The rearrangement joins TRBV20-1 to TRBJ2-1, with 7 bases fitting TRBD2. The V gene's germline CDR1 is DFQATT and CDR2 SNEGSKA (reference sequence). The ends lost 1 base at V and 4 bases at J; junction bases unmatched: 4. CDR3 size: 14 residues. The CDR3 nucleotides are TGCAGTGCTAGAGTTCTAGCGGATTACAATGAGCAGTTCTTC. Translated: CSARVLADYNEQFF.

This clonotype has more than one count but fewer than ten. This rearrangement joins TRBV11-2 to TRBJ2-1; 10 bases agree with TRBD2. The length of the CDR3 is 15 residues. V gave up 7 bases and J gave up 3 bases; unmatched junction bases: 6. The germline V gene has CDR1 SGHAT and CDR2 FQNNGV. The chain's CDR3 is CASTLKRGGYNEQFF. CDR3 DNA: TGTGCCAGCACCCTGAAGCGGGGGGGCTACAATGAGCAGTTCTTC.

This clonotype was seen at least ten times. The rearrangement links TRBV7-2 to TRBJ1-1; D might be TRBD1 (6 bases). V lost 7 bases and J 0 bases, leaving 18 bases between the germline ends. This CDR3 contains 16 residues. Germline assignment: CDR1 SGHTA and CDR2 FQGNSA. The CDR3 spells CASTRGAGAMNTEAFF. The CDR3 region has the DNA TGTGCCAGCACCCGAGGGGCAGGGGCGATGAACACTGAAGCTTTCTTT.

This clonotype was detected ten times or more. This rearrangement joins TRBV7-8 to TRBJ2-2; TRBD1 might be the D (6 bases). CDR3 length: 16 amino acids. Trimming took off 6 bases at V and 0 bases at J, with 14 bases between the two ends. Germline lookup yields CDR1 SGHVS and CDR2 FQNEAQ. The CDR3 loop is CASRASGTTNTGELFF. CDR3 DNA: TGTGCCAGCAGAGCCTCAGGGACAACGAACACCGGGGAGCTGTTTTTT.

This clonotype was detected only a few times. V is TRBV25-1 and J is TRBJ2-7, with 7 nucleotides matching TRBD1. The CDR3 has 14 amino acids. With V trimmed by 6 bases and J by 12 bases, 17 bases remained unmatched. In germline, CDR1 is MGHDK, CDR2 SYGVNS. This chain's CDR3 is CASSTTGQLGQLYF. The CDR3 DNA reads as TGTGCCAGCAGCACAACGGGACAGCTCGGTCAGTTGTACTTC.

This clonotype was observed many times. The V and J genes are TRBV28 and TRBJ1-4, with D hard to call. CDR1 MDHEN and CDR2 SYDVKM come from the germline V gene. V lost 3 bases and J 6 bases, leaving 14 bases between the germline ends. The length of the CDR3 is 15 residues. The CDR3 DNA reads as TGTGCCAGCAGTTTCCGGGCCCCGGTTGATGAAAAACTGTTTTTT. Its protein is CASSFRAPVDEKLFF.

In its sample, this clonotype was seen many times. In nucleotides, the CDR3 is TGCGCCAGCAGTGATATTGGCGGGGAGCAGTTCTTC. It specifies CASSDIGGEQFF. V gene TRBV10-2 combines with J gene TRBJ2-1; tentative D call: TRBD2 (5 bases). The length of the CDR3 is 12 residues. From germline, CDR1 is WSHSY and CDR2 SAAADI. Trimming took 3 bases from V and 10 from J, leaving 10 bases between them.

This clonotype has at least ten counts. The rearrangement uses TRBV5-1 and TRBJ2-7, with no clear D. Trimming took off 0 bases at V and 3 bases at J, with 7 bases between the two ends. CDR1 and CDR2 from the germline V gene are SGHRS and YFSETQ. The CDR3 spans 13 residues. CDR3 nucleotides: TGCGCCAGCAGCTTGGACAGATACTACGAGCAGTACTTC. Amino acid sequence: CASSLDRYYEQYF. The complete variable domain, with remaining parts taken from reference TRBV5-1 and TRBJ2-7, reads KAGVTQTPRYLIKTRGQQVTLSCSPISGHRSVSWYQQTPGQGLQFLFEYFSETQRNKGNFPGRFSGRQFSNSRSEMNVSTLELGDSALYLCASSLDRYYEQYFGPGTRLTVT.

Points on this clonotype: This may stem from a read error, because a much larger clone lies one nucleotide away. The chain combines TRBV28 with TRBJ2-5; 14 bases are a match to TRBD2. CDR1 is MDHEN and CDR2 is SYDVKM in the germline V gene. The CDR3 has 16 residues. Trimming at V came to 7 bases and at J to 2 bases, leaving 6 bases not matched to a gene. As DNA, the CDR3 is TGTGCCAGCACGGGACTAGCGGGGGAAATACAAGAGACCCAGTACTTC. It translates to CASTGLAGEIQETQYF. Complete variable domain (other parts from reference TRBV28 and TRBJ2-5): DVKVTQSSRYLVKRTGEKVFLECVQDMDHENMFWYRQDPGLGLRLIYFSYDVKMKEKGDIPEGYSVSREKKERFSLILESASTNQTSMYLCASTGLAGEIQETQYFGPGTRLLVL.

This clonotype was recorded many times. The chain uses TRBV5-1 and TRBJ2-3, with 9 bases lining up with TRBD2. The CDR3 runs 17 residues. V shed 4 bases, J shed 0 bases, and the junction held 9 bases outside the gene matches. The germline V gene encodes CDR1 SGHRS and CDR2 YFSETQ. CDR3 nucleotides: TGCGCCAGCAGCCTGGGGTCTAGCGGGGATAGCACAGATACGCAGTATTTT. As protein: CASSLGSSGDSTDTQYF.

This clonotype was observed at least ten times. This rearrangement joins TRBV6-5 to TRBJ2-1; D is possibly TRBD1 (6 bases). Deletions cut 2 bases from V and 9 bases from J, with 17 bases between. Germline CDR1 reads MNHEY; CDR2 reads SVGAGI. This CDR3 has 15 amino acids. CDR3 loop: CASSYQGPQGTEQFF. CDR3 DNA sequence: TGTGCCAGCAGTTACCAGGGGCCCCAGGGGACTGAGCAGTTCTTC.

For this clonotype: Being one base from a much bigger clone, this may be a read error. The chain carries TRBV9 and TRBJ2-3, with 8 bases identical to TRBD2. Germline CDR1 SGDLS, CDR2 YYNGEE. This CDR3 region has 17 residues. In nucleotides, the CDR3 is TGTGTCAGCAGCGTAGTTCGGAGCGGGGGAAGCACAGATACGCAGTATTTT. It encodes CVSSVVRSGGSTDTQYF.

This clonotype was seen ten or more times. J is TRBJ1-2 and V is TRBV5-1; 7 bases map to TRBD1. V was clipped by 4 bases and J by 2 bases; unmatched bases: 5. This CDR3 comprises 14 residues. Germline CDR1 SGHRS, CDR2 YFSETQ. This chain's CDR3 is CASSLLTGNYGYTF. As DNA, the CDR3 is TGCGCCAGCAGCCTTCTGACAGGGAACTATGGCTACACCTTC.

This clonotype was detected a few times. One junction end does not reproduce the germline sequence, and a read error may be involved. The V gene is TRBV7-2, the J gene TRBJ1-6; D gene uncertain. The CDR3 runs to 17 residues. CDR1 SGHTA and CDR2 FQGNSA come from the germline V gene. The CDR3: CASSLVTGNWGNSPLNF. The CDR3 DNA follows: TGTGCCAGCAGCCTCGTGACCGGGAATTGGGGAAATTCACCCCTCAACTTT.

This clonotype was counted at least ten times. The chain links TRBV7-2 to TRBJ2-1, with D tentatively TRBD1 or TRBD2 (5 bases each). Germline CDR1 SGHTA, CDR2 FQGNSA. The CDR3 contains 18 residues. The V and J ends lost 2 bases and 5 bases respectively, with 22 bases between them. CDR3 region: CASSLRPAGAPIHNEQFF. The CDR3 DNA follows: TGTGCCAGCAGCTTACGTCCAGCCGGGGCACCTATACACAATGAGCAGTTCTTC.

This clonotype was counted many times. The rearrangement joins TRBV7-2 to TRBJ1-5, with 10 bases that match TRBD1. The CDR3 sequence is 18 residues long. The V segment lost 1 base and the J segment 3 bases; nucleotides outside the gene matches: 9. Germline CDR1 and CDR2: SGHTA and FQGNSA. CDR3 residues: CASSLVLGTGVVNQPQHF. In DNA, the CDR3 is TGTGCCAGCAGCTTAGTACTAGGGACAGGGGTCGTCAATCAGCCCCAGCATTTT.

This clonotype showed up many times. The chain links TRBV2 to TRBJ1-2; 8 positions match TRBD1. Germline loops: CDR1 SNHLY, CDR2 FYNNEI. V was clipped by 3 bases and J by 4 bases; unmatched bases: 4. CDR3 length equals 14 residues. CDR3 DNA: TGTGCCAGCAGTGATGGCAGGGGGCCCTATGGCTACACCTTC. This codes for CASSDGRGPYGYTF.

The sample holds many counts of this clonotype. The chain is built from TRBV5-1 and TRBJ1-1, with D possibly being TRBD1 (6 bases). CDR1 is SGHRS, CDR2 YFSETQ, per germline. V was cut by 1 base and J by 5 bases, with 18 bases left in between. CDR3 length: 16 residues. As DNA, the CDR3 is TGCGCCAGCAGCTTGTCAGGGGCTGGGGTGCGAACTGAAGCTTTCTTT. Amino acid sequence: CASSLSGAGVRTEAFF.

This clonotype was seen many times. The chain uses TRBV4-3 and TRBJ1-2; no clear D gene. Germline values: CDR1 LGHNA, CDR2 YSLEER. The CDR3 extends over 14 amino acids. V was trimmed by 3 bases and J by 3 bases, leaving 11 bases between them. CDR3 region: CASSQARLDYGYTF. The CDR3 DNA reads TGCGCCAGCAGCCAGGCTCGGCTAGACTATGGCTACACCTTC.

This clonotype showed up many times. The V call is TRBV5-1, the J call TRBJ2-3; a possible D gene is TRBD2 (5 bases). Per germline, CDR1 SGHRS and CDR2 YFSETQ. CDR3 length: 15 amino acids. Trimming removed 6 bases at V and 0 bases at J, with 14 bases between. The CDR3 DNA reads as TGCGCCAGCAAAGACCGGGGATTTAGCACAGATACGCAGTATTTT. Amino acid sequence: CASKDRGFSTDTQYF.

In its sample, this clonotype was seen a few times. One junction end disagrees with the germline gene, perhaps due to a read error. This chain connects TRBV27 to TRBJ1-5; D might be TRBD1 (5 bases). The germline gives CDR1 MNHEY, CDR2 SMNVEV (reference sequence). The CDR3 contains 14 residues. The CDR3 coding sequence is TGTGCCAGCAGTTGGAATGGGGCGAAACAGCCCCAGAATTTT. Its translation is CASSWNGAKQPQNF.